These T cell receptor beta chains were read from a single sample in a study of cytomegalovirus exposure and HLA in healthy donors. Sequencing was performed with immunoSEQ multiplex PCR; in TCRdb, only in-frame clones are kept and a portion is missing. Of 70,000 to 95,000 clones listed, over 75% are singletons. Sequenced input: PBMCs. The origin of the receptors is a human donor in good health. The CDR3 runs from the conserved cysteine through the conserved F or W. Fields, in order: J gene, V gene, CDR3 protein.

J: TRBJ1-5; V: TRBV11-3; CDR3: CASSYRCNQPQHF
J: TRBJ2-1; V: TRBV13; CDR3: CASSSLTSGAHNEQFF
J: TRBJ2-5; V: TRBV15; CDR3: CATSRDRLAGGHETQYF
J: TRBJ2-1; V: TRBV9; CDR3: CASSAEAGGSYNEQFF
J: TRBJ1-1; V: TRBV19; CDR3: CASSGLRSGDRGSEAFF
J: TRBJ2-1; V: TRBV11-2; CDR3: CASSLGLAGIDEQFF
J: TRBJ2-1; V: TRBV7-2; CDR3: CASSFRTTSGLYNEQFF
J: TRBJ1-2; V: TRBV27; CDR3: CASGPGIYGYTF
J: TRBJ2-1; V: TRBV2; CDR3: CASREGLAGGLNEQFF
J: TRBJ1-3; V: TRBV19; CDR3: CASRSEGNTIYF
J: TRBJ1-1; V: TRBV18; CDR3: CASSPGTQPNTEAFF
J: TRBJ2-3; V: TRBV5-1; CDR3: CASSLVAGSTDTQYF
J: TRBJ2-1; V: TRBV5-1; CDR3: CASSLEVSADEQFF